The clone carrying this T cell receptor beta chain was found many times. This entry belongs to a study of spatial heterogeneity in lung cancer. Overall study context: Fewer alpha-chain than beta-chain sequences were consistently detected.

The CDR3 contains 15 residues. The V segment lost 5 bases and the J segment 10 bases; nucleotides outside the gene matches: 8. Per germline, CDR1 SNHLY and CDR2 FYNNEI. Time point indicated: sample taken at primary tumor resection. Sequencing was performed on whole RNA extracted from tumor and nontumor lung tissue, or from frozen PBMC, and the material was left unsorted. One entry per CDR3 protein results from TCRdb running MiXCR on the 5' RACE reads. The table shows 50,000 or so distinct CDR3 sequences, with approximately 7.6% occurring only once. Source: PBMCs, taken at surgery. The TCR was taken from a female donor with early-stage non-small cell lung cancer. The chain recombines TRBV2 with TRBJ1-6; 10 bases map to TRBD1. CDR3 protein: CASSPLDRGLSPLHF. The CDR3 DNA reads TGTGCCAGCAGTCCCCTCGACAGGGGGCTCTCACCCCTCCACTTT.